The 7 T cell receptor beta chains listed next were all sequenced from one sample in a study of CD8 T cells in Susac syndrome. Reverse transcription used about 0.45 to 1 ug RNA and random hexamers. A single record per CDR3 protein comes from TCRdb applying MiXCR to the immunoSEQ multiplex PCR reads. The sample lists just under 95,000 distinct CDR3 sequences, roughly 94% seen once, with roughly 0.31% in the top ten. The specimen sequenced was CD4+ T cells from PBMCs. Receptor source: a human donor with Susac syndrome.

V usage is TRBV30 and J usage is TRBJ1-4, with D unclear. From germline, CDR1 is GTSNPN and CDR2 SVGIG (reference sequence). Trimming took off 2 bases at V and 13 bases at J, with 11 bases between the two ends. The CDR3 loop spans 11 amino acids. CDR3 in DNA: TGTGCCTGGAGTAAGGGAGGCGGACTGTTTTTT. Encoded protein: CAWSKGGGLFF.

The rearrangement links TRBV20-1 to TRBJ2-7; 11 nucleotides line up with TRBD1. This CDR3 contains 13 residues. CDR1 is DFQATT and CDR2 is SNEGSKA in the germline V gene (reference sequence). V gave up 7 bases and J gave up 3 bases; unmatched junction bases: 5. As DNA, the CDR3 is TGCAGTGTTCCGGGACAGGGGGGCTACGAGCAGTACTTC. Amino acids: CSVPGQGGYEQYF.

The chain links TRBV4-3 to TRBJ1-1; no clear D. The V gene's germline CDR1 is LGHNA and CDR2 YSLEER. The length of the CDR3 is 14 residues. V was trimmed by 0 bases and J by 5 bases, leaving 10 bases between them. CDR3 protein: CASSQDLGRTEAFF. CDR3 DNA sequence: TGCGCCAGCAGCCAAGATTTGGGCAGGACTGAAGCTTTCTTT.

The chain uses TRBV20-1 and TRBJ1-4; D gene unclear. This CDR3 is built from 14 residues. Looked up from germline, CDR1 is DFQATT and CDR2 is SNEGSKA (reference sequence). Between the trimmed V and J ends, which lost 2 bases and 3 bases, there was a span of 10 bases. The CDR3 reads CSARQRVANEKLFF. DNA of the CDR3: TGCAGTGCTAGACAGAGGGTGGCTAATGAAAAACTGTTTTTT.

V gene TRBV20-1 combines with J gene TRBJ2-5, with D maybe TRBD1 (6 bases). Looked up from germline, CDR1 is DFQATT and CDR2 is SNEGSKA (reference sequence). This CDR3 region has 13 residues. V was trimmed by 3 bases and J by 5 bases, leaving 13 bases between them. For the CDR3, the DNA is TGCAGTGCTAGGCTTCCAGACAGGGAGACCCAGTACTTC. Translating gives CSARLPDRETQYF.

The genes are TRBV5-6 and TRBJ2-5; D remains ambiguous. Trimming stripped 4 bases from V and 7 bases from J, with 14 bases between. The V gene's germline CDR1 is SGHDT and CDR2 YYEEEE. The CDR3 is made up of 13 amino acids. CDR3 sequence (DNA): TGTGCCAGCAGCGAAGGCATCGGAGCGACCCAGTACTTC. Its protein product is CASSEGIGATQYF.

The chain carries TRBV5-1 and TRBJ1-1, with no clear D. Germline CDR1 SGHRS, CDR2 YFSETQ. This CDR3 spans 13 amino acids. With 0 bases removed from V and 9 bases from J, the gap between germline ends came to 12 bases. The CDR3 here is CASSLAGKRQAFF. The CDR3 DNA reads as TGCGCCAGCAGCTTGGCCGGAAAGAGGCAAGCTTTCTTT.